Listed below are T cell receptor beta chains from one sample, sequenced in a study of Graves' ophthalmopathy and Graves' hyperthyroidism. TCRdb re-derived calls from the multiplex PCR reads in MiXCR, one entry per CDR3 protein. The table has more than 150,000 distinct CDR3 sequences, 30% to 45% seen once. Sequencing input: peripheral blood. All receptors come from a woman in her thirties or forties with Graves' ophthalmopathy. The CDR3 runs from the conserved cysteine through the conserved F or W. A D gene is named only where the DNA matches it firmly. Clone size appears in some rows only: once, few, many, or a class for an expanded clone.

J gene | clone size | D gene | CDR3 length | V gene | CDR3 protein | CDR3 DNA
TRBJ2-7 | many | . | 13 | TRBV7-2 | CASSLAYGVEQYF | TGTGCCAGCAGCTTAGCTTACGGTGTCGAGCAGTACTTC
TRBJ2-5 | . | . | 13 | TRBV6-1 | CASSPSSQETQYF | TGTGCCAGCAGCCCATCGTCCCAAGAGACCCAGTACTTC
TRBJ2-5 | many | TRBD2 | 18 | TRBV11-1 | CASSGSGGWHTPQETQYF | TGTGCCAGCAGCGGCTCGGGAGGCTGGCACACGCCCCAAGAGACCCAGTACTTC
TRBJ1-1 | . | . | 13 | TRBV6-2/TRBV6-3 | CASSYSLGTEAFF | TGTGCCAGCAGTTACTCGTTGGGCACTGAAGCTTTCTTT
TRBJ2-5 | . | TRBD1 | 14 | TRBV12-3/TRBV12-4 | CASTDRASQETQYF | TGTGCCAGCACCGACAGGGCTTCACAAGAGACCCAGTACTTC
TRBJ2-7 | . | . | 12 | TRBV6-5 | CASQVSRYEQYF | TGTGCCAGCCAGGTTAGTCGCTACGAGCAGTACTTC
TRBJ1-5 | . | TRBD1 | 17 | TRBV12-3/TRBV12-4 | CASRPGTGLYSNQPQHF | TGTGCCAGCAGGCCCGGGACAGGGCTATATAGCAATCAGCCCCAGCATTTT
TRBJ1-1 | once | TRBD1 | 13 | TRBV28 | CASSPRTGRGAFF | TGTGCCAGCAGTCCCCGGACAGGGCGAGGCGCTTTCTTT
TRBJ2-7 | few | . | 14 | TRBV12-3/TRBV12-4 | CASSPLKGSYEQYF | TGTGCCAGCAGTCCCCTTAAGGGCTCCTACGAGCAGTACTTC
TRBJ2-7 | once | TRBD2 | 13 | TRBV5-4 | CASSPGTSGEQYF | TGTGCCAGCAGCCCGGGGACTAGCGGGGAGCAGTACTTC
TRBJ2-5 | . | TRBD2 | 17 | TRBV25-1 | CASSTSKTSGREETQYF | TGTGCCAGCAGCACCAGCAAGACTAGCGGGAGGGAAGAGACCCAGTACTTC
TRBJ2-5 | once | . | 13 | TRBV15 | CATSRDQVQTQYF | TGTGCCACCAGCAGAGATCAGGTCCAGACCCAGTACTTC
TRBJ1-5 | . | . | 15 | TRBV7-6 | CASSLAAGEYQPQHF | TGTGCCAGCAGCTTAGCGGCCGGAGAGTATCAGCCCCAGCATTTT
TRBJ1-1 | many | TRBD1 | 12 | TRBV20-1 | CSARVQGTEAFF | TGCAGTGCTAGAGTACAGGGGACTGAAGCTTTCTTT
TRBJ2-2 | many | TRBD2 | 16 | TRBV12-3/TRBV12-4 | CASSLIAGGGPGELFF | TGTGCCAGCAGTTTAATAGCGGGAGGGGGGCCCGGGGAGCTGTTTTTT
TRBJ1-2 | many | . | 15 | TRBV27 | CASTPSGDINYGYTF | TGTGCCAGCACCCCCTCGGGGGATATTAACTATGGCTACACCTTC
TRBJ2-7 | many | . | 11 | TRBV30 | CAWSGLDEQYF | TGTGCCTGGAGTGGCCTTGACGAGCAGTACTTC
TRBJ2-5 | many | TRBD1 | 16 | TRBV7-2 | CAGSHGDRGWKETQYF | TGTGCCGGCAGCCACGGGGACAGGGGGTGGAAGGAGACCCAGTACTTC
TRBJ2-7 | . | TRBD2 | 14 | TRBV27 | CASRISSGAYEQYF | TGTGCCAGCAGGATCTCTAGCGGGGCCTACGAGCAGTACTTC
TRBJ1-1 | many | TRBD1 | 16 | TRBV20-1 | CSASGRRGQGVGEAFF | TGCAGTGCTAGCGGAAGGAGGGGACAGGGGGTTGGTGAAGCTTTCTTT
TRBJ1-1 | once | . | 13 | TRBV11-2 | CASSLEFAQAAFF | TGTGCCAGCAGCTTAGAATTTGCACAGGCAGCTTTCTTT
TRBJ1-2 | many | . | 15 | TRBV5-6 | CASSLVVGLEYGYTF | TGTGCCAGCAGCTTGGTTGTGGGGCTCGAATATGGCTACACCTTC
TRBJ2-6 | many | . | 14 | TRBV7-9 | CASSHDLTGNVLTF | TGTGCCAGCAGTCATGATCTGACGGGCAACGTCCTGACTTTC
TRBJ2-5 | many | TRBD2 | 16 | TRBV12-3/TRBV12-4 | CASSMTSGRAMETQYF | TGTGCCAGCAGTATGACTAGCGGGAGGGCCATGGAGACCCAGTACTTC
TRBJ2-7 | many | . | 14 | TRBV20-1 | CSALTGINSYEQYF | TGCAGTGCTTTGACTGGGATAAACTCCTACGAGCAGTACTTC
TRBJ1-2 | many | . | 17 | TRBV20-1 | CSASNSQPVSTNYGYTF | TGCAGTGCTAGTAATTCACAGCCTGTTAGTACTAACTATGGCTACACCTTC
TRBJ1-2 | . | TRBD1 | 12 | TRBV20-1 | CSVRTGGVGYTF | TGCAGTGTTAGGACAGGGGGAGTTGGCTACACCTTC
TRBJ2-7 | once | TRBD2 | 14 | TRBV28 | CASSTSGRIHEQYF | TGTGCCAGCAGTACTAGCGGGAGGATCCACGAGCAGTACTTC
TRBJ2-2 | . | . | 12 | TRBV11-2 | CASSYPARELFF | TGTGCCAGCAGCTACCCAGCGCGGGAGCTGTTTTTT
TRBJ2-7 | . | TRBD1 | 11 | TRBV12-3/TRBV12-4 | CASSPDRVKYF | TGTGCCAGCAGTCCAGACAGGGTGAAGTACTTC
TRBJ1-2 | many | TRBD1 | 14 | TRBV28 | CASSFGRGIYGYTF | TGTGCCAGCAGCTTTGGCAGGGGGATCTATGGCTACACCTTC
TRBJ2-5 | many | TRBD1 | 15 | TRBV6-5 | CASSLTGTGQETQYF | TGTGCCAGCAGTTTGACCGGGACAGGGCAAGAGACCCAGTACTTC
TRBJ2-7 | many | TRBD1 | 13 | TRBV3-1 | CASGQAANYEQYF | TGTGCCAGCGGACAGGCGGCTAACTACGAGCAGTACTTC
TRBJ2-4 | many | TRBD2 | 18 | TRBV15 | CATSRDSRLAGGSNIQYF | TGTGCCACCAGCAGAGATAGTAGGCTGGCGGGAGGGTCAAACATTCAGTACTTC
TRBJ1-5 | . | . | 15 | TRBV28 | CASSSLWLSNQPQHF | TGTGCCAGCAGTTCCTTGTGGCTTAGCAATCAGCCCCAGCATTTT
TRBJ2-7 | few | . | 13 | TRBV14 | CASSGRNRYEQYF | TGTGCCAGCAGCGGGAGAAATCGCTACGAGCAGTACTTC
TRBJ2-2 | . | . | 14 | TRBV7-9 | CASSPLVSTGELFF | TGTGCCAGCAGCCCCCTAGTCAGCACCGGGGAGCTGTTTTTT